One and the same sample provided the 17 T cell receptor beta chains below, sequenced in a study of beta chain features in type 1 diabetes. General study findings and limits: TCRB CDR3s were moderately but significantly shorter in Type 1 diabetes patients in all four CD4+ subsets.

The whole isolated RNA underwent reverse transcription, so sequencing captured expressed TCRB transcripts. Sequencing was performed with immunoSEQ multiplex PCR; in TCRdb, only in-frame clones are kept and a portion is missing. The sample contains roughly 700,000 clones, roughly an eighth of which appear only once. These receptors' targets are unknown. Material for sequencing was naive CD4+ T cells from blood. These receptors were obtained from a man in his late teens or twenties with type 1 diabetes.

This clone was detected only a few times. The gene calls are TRBV7-9 and TRBJ2-1, with TRBD1 as a possible D gene (6 bases). The CDR3 runs 15 residues. Trimming took off 11 bases at V and 7 bases at J, with 24 bases between the two ends. Germline loops: CDR1 SEHNR, CDR2 FQNEAQ (reference sequence). The CDR3: CAGDVQGLIGNEQFF. The CDR3 nucleotides are TGTGCCGGGGACGTACAGGGTTTAATCGGGAATGAGCAGTTCTTC. The whole variable domain, remainder taken from reference TRBV7-9 and TRBJ2-1, is DTGVSQNPRHKITKRGQNVTFRCDPISEHNRLYWYRQTLGQGPEFLTYFQNEAQLEKSRLLSDRFSAERPKGSFSTLEIQRTEQGDSAMYLCAGDVQGLIGNEQFFGPGTRLTVL.

This clone was picked up a small number of times. V is TRBV7-9 and J is TRBJ1-5; 9 bases line up with TRBD1. Looked up from germline, CDR1 is SEHNR and CDR2 is FQNEAQ (reference sequence). This CDR3 is 18 amino acids long. V lost 2 bases to trimming and J lost 0 bases; unmatched junction nucleotides: 8. CDR3 in amino acids: CASSLSDRGPYSNQPQHF. The CDR3 bases are TGTGCCAGCAGCTTATCGGACAGGGGCCCTTATAGCAATCAGCCCCAGCATTTT.

This clone was seen a few times. This chain joins TRBV1 and TRBJ1-2. TRBV1 is reported as a pseudogene. This CDR3 has 19 residues. The CDR3 DNA is TGCACCAGCAGCCAAGAACCACGGGGACTGCCCGCCTCCTTCTATGGCTACACCTTC. This sequence encodes CTSSQEPRGLPASFYGYTF.

The V and J genes are TRBV11-2 and TRBJ2-5; D is unclear. The J call is uncertain, as TRBJ2-7 better fits the DNA end. Germline CDR1 and CDR2: SGHAT and FQNNGV. The CDR3 sequence is 13 residues long. DNA for the CDR3: TGTGCCAGCAGCTTAATGAGTTACTACGAGCAGTACTTC. Translation: CASSLMSYYEQYF.

The rearrangement joins TRBV29-1 to TRBJ1-5, with a weak D call TRBD1 (5 bases). This CDR3 is built from 12 residues. CDR1 is SQVTM and CDR2 is ANQGSEA in the germline V gene. V lost 4 bases to trimming and J lost 4 bases, with 8 bases between them. The CDR3 DNA sequence: TGCAGCGTTGCGGACATTAATCAGCCCCAGCATTTT. This translates into CSVADINQPQHF. Complete variable domain (other parts from reference TRBV29-1 and TRBJ1-5): SAVISQKPSRDICQRGTSLTIQCQVDSQVTMMFWYRQQPGQSLTLIATANQGSEATYESGFVIDKFPISRPNLTFSTLTVSNMSPEDSSIYLCSVADINQPQHFGDGTRLSIL.

This clone was counted between two and nine times. The chain combines TRBV27 with TRBJ2-7, with 8 bases aligning to TRBD1. The V segment lost 5 bases and the J segment 12 bases; nucleotides outside the gene matches: 12. The CDR3 is made up of 13 amino acids. CDR1 and CDR2 (germline): MNHEY, SMNVEV (reference sequence). CDR3 sequence (DNA): TGTGCCAGCAGTCCCGGACAGGGCCAACCGGCGTACTTC. Translating it yields CASSPGQGQPAYF.

V and J are TRBV11-2 and TRBJ1-6; D is undetermined. Germline CDR1 is SGHAT and CDR2 is FQNNGV. The CDR3 extends over 12 amino acids. Trimming stripped 6 bases from V and 3 bases from J, with 3 bases between. The CDR3 sequence: CASRRYNSPLHF. DNA for the CDR3: TGTGCCAGCAGGCGCTATAATTCACCCCTCCACTTT.

The chain is built from TRBV27 and TRBJ2-3; TRBD2 matches 7 bases. Germline CDR1 reads MNHEY; CDR2 reads SMNVEV (reference sequence). The trim removed 3 bases at V and 2 bases at J, leaving 11 bases unmatched. The CDR3 extends over 17 amino acids. The CDR3 sequence is CASSFGGTVSFTDTQYF. The CDR3 bases are TGTGCCAGCAGTTTCGGGGGGACGGTTAGCTTCACAGATACGCAGTATTTT.

This clone was observed a handful of times. The J gene is TRBJ2-7, the V gene TRBV25-1; a weak D match, TRBD2 (6 bases). The germline CDR1 and CDR2 sequences are MGHDK and SYGVNS. The CDR3 length is 13 residues. V shed 7 bases and J shed 2 bases, with 12 bases lying between them. The CDR3, as DNA: TGTGCCAGCACCCTGGGAGGTACCTACGAGCAGTACTTC. Amino acid sequence: CASTLGGTYEQYF.

This clone appeared a few times. The CDR3 sequence is CASSQDVWETQYF. CDR3 DNA sequence: TGCGCCAGCAGCCAAGATGTGTGGGAGACCCAGTACTTC. This chain connects TRBV4-1 to TRBJ2-5; no definite D call. Germline CDR1 MGHRA, CDR2 YSYEKL. The CDR3 length is 13 residues. V lost 0 bases and J 5 bases, leaving 7 bases between the germline ends.

This clone showed up many times. The V gene is TRBV5-6, the J gene TRBJ2-1; D is unresolved. V was shortened by 7 bases and J by 0 bases, with 11 bases between the two germline ends. CDR1 and CDR2 (germline): SGHDT, YYEEEE. The CDR3 sequence is 14 residues long. The CDR3 loop reads CASALPNSYNEQFF. For the CDR3, the DNA is TGTGCCAGCGCCCTGCCTAACTCCTACAATGAGCAGTTCTTC.

Only a few counts were recorded for this clone. V is TRBV15 and J is TRBJ1-1, with unresolved D. The germline V gene has CDR1 LNHNV and CDR2 YYDKDF (reference sequence). This CDR3 comprises 13 residues. Trimming took off 5 bases at V and 1 base at J, with 8 bases between the two ends. CDR3 in amino acids: CATSQRQNTEAFF. The DNA for the CDR3 is TGTGCCACCAGCCAAAGACAGAACACTGAAGCTTTCTTT.

J is TRBJ2-7 and V is TRBV29-1, with 11 bases that match TRBD1. The length of the CDR3 is 15 residues. Germline lookup yields CDR1 SQVTM and CDR2 ANQGSEA. V lost 7 bases, J lost 3 bases, and 11 bases stayed unmatched. The chain's CDR3 is CSALGLGQGVYEQYF. CDR3 DNA sequence: TGCAGCGCCCTGGGCTTGGGACAGGGGGTCTACGAGCAGTACTTC.

This chain joins TRBV7-3 and TRBJ2-1, with 9 bases aligning to TRBD2. The CDR3 consists of 16 residues. The ends lost 6 bases at V and 10 bases at J; junction bases unmatched: 16. Germline lookup yields CDR1 SGHTA and CDR2 FQGTGA. The CDR3 protein is CASSVASGASQYEQFF. The CDR3 nucleotides are TGTGCCAGCAGTGTCGCTAGCGGGGCATCACAATACGAGCAGTTCTTC.

V and J are TRBV7-9 and TRBJ1-5, with D possibly being TRBD1 (5 bases). This CDR3 contains 13 residues. With 7 bases removed from V and 5 bases from J, the gap between germline ends came to 12 bases. Germline CDR1 SEHNR, CDR2 FQNEAQ (reference sequence). CDR3 residues: CASTGTGDQPQHF. The CDR3, as DNA: TGTGCCAGCACCGGGACTGGTGATCAGCCCCAGCATTTT.

V usage is TRBV6-6 and J usage is TRBJ1-3; D not certain. This CDR3 comprises 15 residues. Germline CDR1 and CDR2: MNHNY and SVGAGI (reference sequence). The V end was cut by 4 bases, the J end by 2 bases, with 12 bases between. DNA of the CDR3: TGTGCCAGCAGTTCCCCGACGATGACTGGAAACACCATATATTTT. Protein sequence: CASSSPTMTGNTIYF.

V gene TRBV30 combines with J gene TRBJ1-1; D perhaps matches TRBD1 (6 bases). V was trimmed by 3 bases and J by 0 bases, leaving 20 bases between them. The CDR3 spans 17 residues. Germline assignment: CDR1 GTSNPN and CDR2 SVGIG (reference sequence). CDR3 sequence: CAWSRAGGTGMNTEAFF. The CDR3 DNA is TGTGCCTGGAGCCGCGCGGGGGGCACCGGTATGAACACTGAAGCTTTCTTT.